Presented here are 11 T cell receptor beta chains from one specimen sequenced in a study of T cell responses to AZD1222 COVID-19 vaccine. TCRdb's copy holds only in-frame clones and misses some; the assay was immunoSEQ multiplex PCR. The sample carries under 95,000 clones, around 88% recorded once. This sample comprised peripheral blood, obtained 28 days after the second AZD1222 dose. The receptors were gathered from an adult who received the AZD1222 COVID-19 vaccine.

The chain employs TRBV29-1 and TRBJ1-5; D remains ambiguous. Germline CDR1 is SQVTM and CDR2 is ANQGSEA. The V end was cut by 6 bases, the J end by 4 bases, with 10 bases between. The CDR3 spans 12 residues. The CDR3 nucleotides read TGCAGCGTGGCCGGACCTAATCAGCCCCAGCATTTT. Translating gives CSVAGPNQPQHF.

The chain recombines TRBV9 with TRBJ1-1; D possibly corresponds to TRBD1 (6 bases). The germline V gene has CDR1 SGDLS and CDR2 YYNGEE. Trimming removed 9 bases at V and 2 bases at J, with 20 bases between. The CDR3 runs 15 residues. CDR3 protein: CATSQVGGINTEAFF. The CDR3 DNA reads as TGTGCCACCTCGCAGGTTGGGGGCATTAACACTGAAGCTTTCTTT.

The chain combines TRBV9 with TRBJ2-7; D unclear. V gave up 2 bases and J gave up 4 bases, with 16 bases separating them. The germline gives CDR1 SGDLS, CDR2 YYNGEE. There are 15 residues in the CDR3. CDR3 sequence (DNA): TGTGCCAGCAGCGTGGCTGACACTCTTGGATACGAGCAGTACTTC. This sequence encodes CASSVADTLGYEQYF.

The J gene is TRBJ1-1, the V gene TRBV28; D may be TRBD1 (5 bases). The CDR3 sequence is 13 residues long. Germline CDR1 MDHEN, CDR2 SYDVKM. V was trimmed by 7 bases and J by 5 bases, leaving 14 bases between them. The CDR3, as DNA: TGTGCCAGCAAAGTGGGGGGGGAGACTGAAGCTTTCTTT. Its translation: CASKVGGETEAFF.

This clone appeared once. V and J are TRBV9 and TRBJ1-1, with unresolved D. Trimming shortened V by 3 bases and J by 3 bases, and 24 bases separated the two germline ends. Germline CDR1 reads SGDLS; CDR2 reads YYNGEE. The CDR3 runs to 18 residues. CDR3 in DNA: TGTGCCAGCAGCGATGCTCCCCGACGGGAGGGTACGTACACTGAAGCTTTCTTT. This encodes CASSDAPRREGTYTEAFF.

The CDR3: CASSYRDRGVHEQFF. CDR3 sequence (DNA): TGTGCCAGCAGCTACCGGGACAGGGGTGTCCATGAGCAGTTCTTC. V gene TRBV5-4 combines with J gene TRBJ2-1; 10 nucleotides match TRBD1. The J segment lost 8 bases and the V segment lost 3 bases, leaving 8 bases of the junction unmatched. The CDR3 is 15 amino acids. The V gene's germline CDR1 is SGHNT and CDR2 YYREEE (reference sequence). Looking up the rest from reference TRBV5-4 and TRBJ2-1 gives the full variable domain: ETGVTQSPTHLIKTRGQQVTLRCSSQSGHNTVSWYQQALGQGPQFIFQYYREEENGRGNFPPRFSGLQFPNYSSELNVNALELDDSALYLCASSYRDRGVHEQFFGPGTRLTVL.

This clone showed up many times. The chain has TRBV6-5 and TRBJ2-2; the match to TRBD1 covers 10 bases. The V segment lost 4 bases and the J segment 6 bases; nucleotides outside the gene matches: 8. The CDR3 is 16 residues long. Germline loops: CDR1 MNHEY, CDR2 SVGAGI. CDR3 sequence: CASSFRSGTGAGELFF. CDR3 sequence (DNA): TGTGCCAGCAGTTTCAGGAGCGGGACAGGGGCCGGGGAGCTGTTTTTT.

The gene calls are TRBV21-1 and TRBJ2-3; the listed D gene, TRBD2, was not tested against the DNA. TRBV21-1 is described as a pseudogene. The CDR3 covers 16 residues. As DNA, the CDR3 is TGTGCCAGCAGCAAGGTAGCGGATGATAGCACAGATACGCAGTATTTT. Its protein product is CASSKVADDSTDTQYF.

The chain recombines TRBV11-2 with TRBJ2-7; D might be TRBD1 or TRBD2, each matching 5 bases. Trimming cost V 1 base and J 2 bases, with 9 bases left between them. Germline V gene lookup returns CDR1 SGHAT and CDR2 FQNNGV. The length of the CDR3 is 14 residues. CDR3 in amino acids: CASSLGGPTYEQYF. The CDR3 coding sequence is TGTGCCAGCAGCTTAGGGGGACCAACCTACGAGCAGTACTTC.

This clone was seen a single time. The chain joins TRBV2 to TRBJ2-5; TRBD1 matches 8 bases. The CDR3 consists of 15 residues. V lost 6 bases, J lost 2 bases, and 8 bases stayed unmatched. Germline V lookup: CDR1 SNHLY, CDR2 FYNNEI. The CDR3 is CASSALGQGQETQYF. The CDR3 nucleotides are TGTGCCAGCAGCGCCCTCGGACAGGGACAAGAGACCCAGTACTTC.

This chain links TRBV28 with TRBJ1-6; unclear D gene. V lost 6 bases to trimming and J lost 7 bases, with 10 bases between them. Germline values: CDR1 MDHEN, CDR2 SYDVKM. CDR3 length equals 13 residues. CDR3 nucleotides: TGTGCCAGCAGACCGCCTCTGAATTCACCCCTCCACTTT. It translates to CASRPPLNSPLHF.